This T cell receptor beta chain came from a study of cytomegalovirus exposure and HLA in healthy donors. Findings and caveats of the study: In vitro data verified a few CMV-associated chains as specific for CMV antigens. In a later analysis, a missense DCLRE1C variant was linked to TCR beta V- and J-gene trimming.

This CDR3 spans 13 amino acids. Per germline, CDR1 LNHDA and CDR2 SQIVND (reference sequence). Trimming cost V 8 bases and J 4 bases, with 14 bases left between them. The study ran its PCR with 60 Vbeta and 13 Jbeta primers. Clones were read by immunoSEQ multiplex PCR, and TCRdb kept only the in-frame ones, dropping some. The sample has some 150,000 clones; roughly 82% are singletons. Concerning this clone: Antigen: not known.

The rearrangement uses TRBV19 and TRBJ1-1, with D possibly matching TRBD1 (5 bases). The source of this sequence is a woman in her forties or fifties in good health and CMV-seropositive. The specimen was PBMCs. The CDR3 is CASSKGFSTEAFF. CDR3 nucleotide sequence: TGTGCCAGTTCTAAGGGGTTCAGCACTGAAGCTTTCTTT. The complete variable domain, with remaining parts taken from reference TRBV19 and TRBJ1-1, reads DGGITQSPKYLFRKEGQNVTLSCEQNLNHDAMYWYRQDPGQGLRLIYYSQIVNDFQKGDIAEGYSVSREKKESFPLTVTSAQKNPTAFYLCASSKGFSTEAFFGQGTRLTVV.